This T cell receptor (beta chain) appears in the sequencing data of a study of blood T cell repertoires in COVID-19. About the research overall: Samples representing acute and convalescent COVID-19 were sourced from the United States, Italy and Spain. In each case, the material was cDNA or gDNA derived from T cells, B-cell-depleted T cells, or PBMCs.

This CDR3 has 14 residues. Between the trimmed V and J ends, which lost 2 bases and 3 bases, there was a span of 9 bases. From germline, CDR1 is SGHRS and CDR2 YFSETQ. Per the original methods: The authors estimated nucleated cell counts from reference gene primer amplification. Here immunoSEQ multiplex PCR was the method, and the copy in TCRdb shows in-frame clones only, minus some. V and J calls plus clone size are reproduced from that table; the DNA served to infer D and trimming. Here the sample spans around 290,000 clones, 75% to 90% being singletons. This sequence joins TRBV5-1 and TRBJ1-5, with D possibly matching TRBD1 (5 bases). The clonotype originates from a middle-aged man with acute or convalescent COVID-19. Sequences were obtained from peripheral blood. The CDR3 is CASSFGAPNQPQHF. In DNA form, the CDR3 reads TGCGCCAGCAGCTTTGGGGCCCCCAATCAGCCCCAGCATTTT.